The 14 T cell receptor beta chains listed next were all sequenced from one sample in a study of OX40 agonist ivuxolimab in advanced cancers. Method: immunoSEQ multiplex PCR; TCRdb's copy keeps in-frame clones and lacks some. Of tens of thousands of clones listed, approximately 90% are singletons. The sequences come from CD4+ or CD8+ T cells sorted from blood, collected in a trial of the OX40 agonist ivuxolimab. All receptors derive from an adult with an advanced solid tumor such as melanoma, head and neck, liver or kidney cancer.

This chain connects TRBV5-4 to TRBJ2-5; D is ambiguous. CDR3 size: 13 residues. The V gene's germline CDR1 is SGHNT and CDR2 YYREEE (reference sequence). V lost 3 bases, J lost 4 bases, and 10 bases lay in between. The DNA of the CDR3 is TGTGCCAGCAGCTCAAGATTTGGAGAGACCCAGTACTTC. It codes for CASSSRFGETQYF.

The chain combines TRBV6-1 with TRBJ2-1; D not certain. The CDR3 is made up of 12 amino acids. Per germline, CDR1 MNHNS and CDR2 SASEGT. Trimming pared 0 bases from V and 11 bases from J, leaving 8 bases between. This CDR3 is CASSEAWLKQFF. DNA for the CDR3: TGTGCCAGCAGTGAAGCCTGGCTCAAGCAGTTCTTC.

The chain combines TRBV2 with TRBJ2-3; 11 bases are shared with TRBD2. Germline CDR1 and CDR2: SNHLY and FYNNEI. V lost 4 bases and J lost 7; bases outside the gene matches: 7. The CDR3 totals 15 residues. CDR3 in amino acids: CASSGVAGGPHTQYF. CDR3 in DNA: TGTGCCAGCAGTGGTGTAGCGGGAGGGCCACATACGCAGTATTTT.

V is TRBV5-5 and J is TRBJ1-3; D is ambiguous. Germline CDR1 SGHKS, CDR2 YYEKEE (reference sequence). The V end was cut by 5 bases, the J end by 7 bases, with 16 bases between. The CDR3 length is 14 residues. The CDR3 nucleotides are TGTGCCAGCAGACCGGGAGGGTACGGCAACACCATATATTTT. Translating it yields CASRPGGYGNTIYF.

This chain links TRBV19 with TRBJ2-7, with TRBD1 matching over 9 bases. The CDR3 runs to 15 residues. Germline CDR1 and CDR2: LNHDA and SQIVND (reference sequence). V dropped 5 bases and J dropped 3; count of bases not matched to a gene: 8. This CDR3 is CASSVSGTGLYEQYF. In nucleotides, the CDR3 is TGTGCCAGTAGTGTTTCCGGGACAGGGCTCTACGAGCAGTACTTC.

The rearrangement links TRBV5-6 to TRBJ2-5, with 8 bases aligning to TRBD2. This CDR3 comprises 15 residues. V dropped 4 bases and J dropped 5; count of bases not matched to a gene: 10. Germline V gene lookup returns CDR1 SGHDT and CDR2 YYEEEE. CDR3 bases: TGTGCCAGCAGCCCGGGGACTAGAGTCGGGGAGACCCAGTACTTC. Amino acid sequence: CASSPGTRVGETQYF.

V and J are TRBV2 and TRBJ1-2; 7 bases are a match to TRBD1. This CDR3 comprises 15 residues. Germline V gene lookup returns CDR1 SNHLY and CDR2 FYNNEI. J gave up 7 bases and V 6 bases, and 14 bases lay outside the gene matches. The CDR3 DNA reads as TGTGCCAGCAGCCAGAGGAGAACAGGGGAACGTGGCTACACCTTC. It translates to CASSQRRTGERGYTF.

DNA of the CDR3: TGTGCCGCCGGGGGACAGGGAAGAAACGAGCAGTACTTC. Amino acid sequence: CAAGGQGRNEQYF. The chain links TRBV10-3 to TRBJ2-7; 9 nucleotides agree with TRBD1. The J segment lost 5 bases and the V segment lost 11 bases, leaving 10 bases of the junction unmatched. This CDR3 comprises 13 residues. CDR1 is ENHRY, CDR2 SYGVKD, per germline.

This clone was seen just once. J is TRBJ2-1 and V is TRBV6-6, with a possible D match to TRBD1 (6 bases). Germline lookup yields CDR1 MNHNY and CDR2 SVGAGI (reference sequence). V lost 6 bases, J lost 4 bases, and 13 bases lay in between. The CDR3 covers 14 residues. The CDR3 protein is CASRTGQLYNEQFF. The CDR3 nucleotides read TGTGCCAGCAGGACCGGACAGTTATACAATGAGCAGTTCTTC.

CDR3: CACKRDPSTGELFF. Here the CDR3 DNA reads TGTGCGTGCAAGAGAGATCCCAGCACCGGGGAGCTGTTTTTT. The chain employs TRBV6-5 and TRBJ2-2; D remains ambiguous. The CDR3 runs to 14 residues. CDR1 is MNHEY, CDR2 SVGAGI, per germline.

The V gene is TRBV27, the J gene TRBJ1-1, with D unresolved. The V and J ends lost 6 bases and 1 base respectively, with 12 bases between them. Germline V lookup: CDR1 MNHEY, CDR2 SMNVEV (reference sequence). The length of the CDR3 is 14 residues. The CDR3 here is CASRPELRNTEAFF. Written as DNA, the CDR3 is TGTGCCAGCAGGCCTGAACTGCGGAACACTGAAGCTTTCTTT.

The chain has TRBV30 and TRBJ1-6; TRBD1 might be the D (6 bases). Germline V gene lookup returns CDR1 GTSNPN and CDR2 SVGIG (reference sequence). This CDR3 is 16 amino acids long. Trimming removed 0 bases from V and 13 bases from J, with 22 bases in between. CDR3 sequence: CAWSVYQGRPWGPLHF. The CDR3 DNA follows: TGTGCCTGGAGTGTTTATCAGGGGAGACCTTGGGGGCCCCTCCACTTT.

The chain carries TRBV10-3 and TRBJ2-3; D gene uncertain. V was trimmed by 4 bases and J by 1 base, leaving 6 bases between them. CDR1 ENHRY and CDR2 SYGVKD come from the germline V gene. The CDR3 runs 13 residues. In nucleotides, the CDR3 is TGTGCCATCAGTGGCCTTGGCACAGATACGCAGTATTTT. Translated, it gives CAISGLGTDTQYF.

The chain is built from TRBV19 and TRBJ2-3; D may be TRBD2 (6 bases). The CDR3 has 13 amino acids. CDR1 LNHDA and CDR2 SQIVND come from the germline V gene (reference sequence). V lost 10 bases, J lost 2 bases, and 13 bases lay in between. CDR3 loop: CATLAATTDTQYF. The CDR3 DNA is TGTGCCACCTTAGCGGCAACCACAGATACGCAGTATTTT. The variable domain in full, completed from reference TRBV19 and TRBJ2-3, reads DGGITQSPKYLFRKEGQNVTLSCEQNLNHDAMYWYRQDPGQGLRLIYYSQIVNDFQKGDIAEGYSVSREKKESFPLTVTSAQKNPTAFYLCATLAATTDTQYFGPGTRLTVL.